The clone carrying this T cell receptor (beta chain) was seen a single time. Its antigen remains unknown. Generated by immunoSEQ multiplex PCR, the TCRdb table keeps only in-frame clones and is missing some. The sample holds approximately 100,000 clones, about 90% seen once. The sample originates from a study of cytomegalovirus exposure and HLA in healthy donors. Study-level points and caveats: TCR sequences were mostly rare, though some public TCRs occurred in many donors.

This CDR3 is built from 15 residues. The trim removed 5 bases at V and 6 bases at J, leaving 6 bases unmatched. CDR1 and CDR2 (germline): MNHNS, SASEGT. The chain joins TRBV6-1 to TRBJ2-1, with 11 bases matching TRBD2. This TCR was recovered from a man younger than 35 in good health and CMV-seropositive. Sequenced input: PBMCs. CDR3 in DNA: TGTGCCAGCAGTACCGGGACTAGCGGAACCAATGAGCAGTTCTTC. Its translation: CASSTGTSGTNEQFF.